These 12 T cell receptor beta chains came from one sample sequenced in a study of cytomegalovirus exposure and HLA in healthy donors. This PCR relied on a set of 60 Vbeta primers and 13 Jbeta primers. Method: immunoSEQ multiplex PCR; TCRdb's copy keeps in-frame clones and lacks some. The sample lists 150,000 to 200,000 clones, 80% occurring once. The sequenced material came from PBMCs. The source of these receptors is a woman aged 40 to 50 in good health and CMV-seronegative.

This clone was found a few times. The chain is built from TRBV30 and TRBJ2-7, with D possibly being TRBD1 (6 bases). V was shortened by 4 bases and J by 0 bases, with 13 bases between the two germline ends. In germline, CDR1 is GTSNPN, CDR2 SVGIG (reference sequence). The CDR3 loop spans 14 amino acids. DNA for the CDR3: TGTGCCTGGAATCCGACAGGATTCTCCTACGAGCAGTACTTC. This codes for CAWNPTGFSYEQYF.

The chain links TRBV15 to TRBJ1-1; the D is unclear. The germline V gene encodes CDR1 LNHNV and CDR2 YYDKDF (reference sequence). The V end lost 3 bases, the J end lost 0 bases, and 5 bases lay between the germline ends. The CDR3 length is 13 residues. CDR3 DNA: TGTGCCACCAGCAGTCTAGTGAACACTGAAGCTTTCTTT. Its translation: CATSSLVNTEAFF.

This clone was counted a single time. The V call is TRBV18, the J call TRBJ2-1; 11 bases are shared with TRBD2. The CDR3 has 18 residues. CDR1 and CDR2 (germline): KGHSH, LQKENI. V was pared by 6 bases and J by 5 bases, with 15 bases of the junction left unmatched. CDR3 amino acids: CASSLAHRTSGQNNEQFF. In DNA form, the CDR3 reads TGTGCCAGCTCGCTAGCACACCGGACTAGCGGGCAAAACAATGAGCAGTTCTTC.

Only one count was recorded for this clone. This chain joins TRBV19 and TRBJ1-4; D gene unclear. Germline V gives CDR1 LNHDA, CDR2 SQIVND (reference sequence). Deletions cut 8 bases from V and 2 bases from J, with 12 bases between. The CDR3 is 14 amino acids. The DNA for the CDR3 is TGTGCCAGTCACGTGGCAGGCACTAATGAAAAACTGTTTTTT. This encodes CASHVAGTNEKLFF.

The chain combines TRBV4-2 with TRBJ2-2; D perhaps matches TRBD2 (6 bases). CDR1 and CDR2 from the germline V gene are LGHNA and YNFKEQ. V lost 4 bases, J lost 3 bases, and 12 bases lay in between. The CDR3 runs 15 residues. The CDR3, as DNA: TGTGCCAGCAGCCGGGGGACGGGGGACACCGGGGAGCTGTTTTTT. Translating it yields CASSRGTGDTGELFF.

The rearrangement joins TRBV20-1 to TRBJ2-5, with unresolved D. With 7 bases removed from V and 5 bases from J, the gap between germline ends came to 11 bases. The V gene's germline CDR1 is DFQATT and CDR2 SNEGSKA (reference sequence). The CDR3 has 11 amino acids. The CDR3 DNA sequence: TGCAGTGTAGAGGATGGGGAGACCCAGTACTTC. Translated, it gives CSVEDGETQYF.

The chain has TRBV13 and TRBJ2-2; 8 bases are shared with TRBD1. CDR3 length: 15 residues. V gave up 4 bases and J gave up 0 bases; unmatched junction bases: 1. The V gene's germline CDR1 is PRHDT and CDR2 FYEKMQ (reference sequence). CDR3 nucleotide sequence: TGTGCCAGCAGCTCGGGACAGGCGAACACCGGGGAGCTGTTTTTT. Translating it yields CASSSGQANTGELFF. Full variable domain (remainder filled in from reference TRBV13 and TRBJ2-2): AAGVIQSPRHLIKEKRETATLKCYPIPRHDTVYWYQQGPGQDPQFLISFYEKMQSDKGSIPDRFSAQQFSDYHSELNMSSLELGDSALYFCASSSGQANTGELFFGEGSRLTVL.

The chain links TRBV19 to TRBJ1-5; 7 nucleotides line up with TRBD1. Germline trimming cut 7 bases from V and 5 bases from J; bases unmatched to any gene: 11. The CDR3 is 15 residues long. Germline CDR1 and CDR2: LNHDA and SQIVND (reference sequence). CDR3 sequence (DNA): TGTGCCAGTACCACAGGGGCGTCAGGCTATCAGCCCCAGCATTTT. Translation: CASTTGASGYQPQHF.

The chain joins TRBV7-3 to TRBJ1-2; D is perhaps TRBD1 (6 bases). The germline gives CDR1 SGHTA, CDR2 FQGTGA. The CDR3 is made up of 15 amino acids. Deletions cut 5 bases from V and 3 bases from J, with 16 bases between. The CDR3 loop reads CASSAYRDTDYGYTF. CDR3 sequence (DNA): TGTGCCAGCAGCGCATACCGGGACACCGACTATGGCTACACCTTC.

The V and J genes are TRBV10-2 and TRBJ2-1; the D gene is possibly TRBD2 (6 bases). The V gene's germline CDR1 is WSHSY and CDR2 SAAADI. This CDR3 comprises 15 residues. With 6 bases removed from V and 0 bases from J, the gap between germline ends came to 12 bases. CDR3 sequence (DNA): TGCGCCAGCAGGAATGGGGGGATCTCCTACAATGAGCAGTTCTTC. Translating gives CASRNGGISYNEQFF.

CDR3 protein: CAWTTSGRSGLNTDTQYF. CDR3 in DNA: TGTGCCTGGACGACTAGCGGGAGAAGCGGGTTGAACACAGATACGCAGTATTTT. This sequence joins TRBV30 and TRBJ2-3, with 12 bases identical to TRBD2. CDR3 size: 18 residues. V was clipped by 4 bases and J by 2 bases; unmatched bases: 13. Germline CDR1 reads GTSNPN; CDR2 reads SVGIG (reference sequence).

The chain carries TRBV4-3 and TRBJ2-5; 12 positions match TRBD1. Germline values: CDR1 LGHNA, CDR2 YSLEER. The CDR3 covers 17 residues. The junction had 7 bases not matched to a gene; V was cut back by 0 bases and J by 5 bases. CDR3 nucleotide sequence: TGCGCCAGCAGCCAAGACATCGGGACAGGGGGCGGGGAGACCCAGTACTTC. It is translated as CASSQDIGTGGGETQYF.